A single sample is the source of the 26 T cell receptor beta chains below, sequenced in a study of T cell repertoires in cytomegalovirus infection. Via MiXCR, TCRdb re-called the reads, giving one row per CDR3 protein. The sample lists fewer than 300,000 distinct CDR3 sequences; over 20% were seen once. Sequenced sample: PBMCs. These receptors were obtained from a human donor in good health (CMV status not recorded). Some clones in this sample may be carry-over from other donors' samples.

This clonotype was counted ten times or more. CDR3 sequence reads: CASSSPGRETQYF. Written as DNA, the CDR3 is TGTGCCAGCAGCTCCCCGGGCCGGGAGACCCAGTACTTC. The gene calls are TRBV7-2 and TRBJ2-5; D is uncertain. The CDR3 is 13 amino acids. Germline CDR1 reads SGHTA; CDR2 reads FQGNSA. Trimming removed 4 bases at V and 5 bases at J, with 11 bases between.

The CDR3 DNA sequence: TGTGCCAGCAGTCTGACAGGGGCGCCCATGAACACTGAAGCTTTCTTT. Its translation: CASSLTGAPMNTEAFF. V usage is TRBV6-2 or TRBV6-3 and J usage is TRBJ1-1; 8 nucleotides match TRBD1. The trim removed 5 bases at V and 0 bases at J, leaving 8 bases unmatched. This CDR3 has 16 residues. CDR1 and CDR2 (germline): MNHEY, SVGEGT.

Many counts were recorded for this clonotype. The chain uses TRBV7-2 and TRBJ2-5, with D possibly matching TRBD1 (5 bases). V was shortened by 2 bases and J by 3 bases, with 10 bases between the two germline ends. This CDR3 spans 14 amino acids. Germline V gives CDR1 SGHTA, CDR2 FQGNSA. CDR3 region: CASSLRGPEETQYF. The CDR3 region has the DNA TGTGCCAGCAGCTTAAGGGGCCCCGAAGAGACCCAGTACTTC. The entire variable domain, with the rest obtained from reference TRBV7-2 and TRBJ2-5, is as follows: GAGVSQSPSNKVTEKGKDVELRCDPISGHTALYWYRQSLGQGLEFLIYFQGNSAPDKSGLPSDRFSAERTGGSVSTLTIQRTQQEDSAVYLCASSLRGPEETQYFGPGTRLLVL.

This clonotype has a count of ten or more. V gene TRBV7-2 combines with J gene TRBJ1-5, with D unclear. The CDR3 is 15 amino acids. With 5 bases removed from V and 2 bases from J, the gap between germline ends came to 13 bases. Germline V gene lookup returns CDR1 SGHTA and CDR2 FQGNSA. CDR3 residues: CASSLGGKGNQPQHF. CDR3 nucleotide sequence: TGTGCCAGCAGCCTTGGAGGGAAAGGCAATCAGCCCCAGCATTTT.

This clonotype was counted ten times or more. The rearrangement uses TRBV7-2 and TRBJ2-7; the D is unclear. Looked up from germline, CDR1 is SGHTA and CDR2 is FQGNSA. The CDR3 runs 14 residues. Deletions cut 1 base from V and 2 bases from J, with 9 bases between. The DNA of the CDR3 is TGTGCCAGCAGCTTAGACGGCTTAACCTACGAGCAGTACTTC. Residues: CASSLDGLTYEQYF. The entire variable domain, with the rest obtained from reference TRBV7-2 and TRBJ2-7, is as follows: GAGVSQSPSNKVTEKGKDVELRCDPISGHTALYWYRQSLGQGLEFLIYFQGNSAPDKSGLPSDRFSAERTGGSVSTLTIQRTQQEDSAVYLCASSLDGLTYEQYFGPGTRLTVT.

This clonotype was observed at least ten times. The V gene is TRBV7-2, the J gene TRBJ2-3; 9 nucleotides agree with TRBD2. With 0 bases clipped from V and 3 bases from J, the junction kept 1 base outside the gene matches. The CDR3 loop spans 15 amino acids. From germline, CDR1 is SGHTA and CDR2 FQGNSA. The CDR3 region has the DNA TGTGCCAGCAGCTTAGCGGCGGGGGGGACAGATACGCAGTATTTT. Its protein is CASSLAAGGTDTQYF.

The table lists this clonotype with a few counts. Germline and junction disagree at one end, which may indicate a read error. This chain links TRBV11-2 with TRBJ2-7, with 7 bases lining up with TRBD1. The CDR3 consists of 11 residues. CDR1 SGHAT and CDR2 FQNNGV come from the germline V gene. In DNA, the CDR3 is TGTGCCAGCAGCTTAGAAAGGGGGCGAACCTTC. It codes for CASSLERGRTF.

The chain is built from TRBV10-3 and TRBJ1-4; D not resolved. Per the germline V gene, CDR1 is ENHRY and CDR2 is SYGVKD. Trimming left V 5 bases short and J 1 base short, with 8 bases between. CDR3 length equals 14 residues. The CDR3 protein is CAISNIQTNEKLFF. CDR3 nucleotides: TGTGCCATCAGTAACATTCAAACTAATGAAAAACTGTTTTTT.

This clonotype was found many times. The V and J genes are TRBV11-2 and TRBJ2-7; maybe TRBD1 (7 bases). The CDR3 spans 15 residues. Germline V lookup: CDR1 SGHAT, CDR2 FQNNGV. The V end was cut by 1 base, the J end by 4 bases, with 14 bases between. This chain's CDR3 is CASSLVAGQPYEQYF. CDR3 nucleotide sequence: TGTGCCAGCAGCTTAGTCGCGGGACAGCCTTACGAGCAGTACTTC.

J is TRBJ2-4 and V is TRBV30; possibly TRBD2 for D (6 bases). Trimming cost V 4 bases and J 5 bases, with 24 bases left between them. Germline V CDR1 and CDR2: GTSNPN, SVGIG (reference sequence). The CDR3 totals 17 residues. CDR3 loop: CAWMRLRGASYQNIQYF. The CDR3 DNA sequence: TGTGCCTGGATGAGGTTGCGGGGAGCCTCTTACCAAAACATTCAGTACTTC.

The chain combines TRBV20-1 with TRBJ2-3; TRBD2 aligns across 8 bases. J was trimmed by 2 bases and V by 1 base; bases with no gene match: 5. This CDR3 region has 15 residues. From germline, CDR1 is DFQATT and CDR2 SNEGSKA (reference sequence). The CDR3 loop reads CSARGGSGNTDTQYF. DNA for the CDR3: TGCAGTGCTAGAGGTGGTAGCGGGAACACAGATACGCAGTATTTT.

A few counts support this clonotype. The chain combines TRBV24-1 with TRBJ2-1; maybe TRBD1 (6 bases). The length of the CDR3 is 12 residues. With 1 base removed from V and 9 bases from J, the gap between germline ends came to 6 bases. Germline CDR1 KGHDR, CDR2 SFDVKD. The CDR3 region has the DNA TGTGCCACCAGTGATTTAGGGGGTGAGCAGTTCTTC. Translating gives CATSDLGGEQFF.

In this sample, this clonotype turned up many times. The rearrangement uses TRBV7-2 and TRBJ1-6; 7 bases align to TRBD1. Germline V lookup: CDR1 SGHTA, CDR2 FQGNSA. The CDR3 contains 16 residues. Unmatched junction bases numbered 4, after V lost 5 bases and J lost 0 bases. CDR3 nucleotide sequence: TGTGCCAGCAGCCCGGACAGGAGCTCCTATAATTCACCCCTCCACTTT. Residues: CASSPDRSSYNSPLHF.

This clonotype turned up a few times. CDR3 protein: CASSLGDSPETQYF. The CDR3 DNA is TGTGCCAGCAGCTTAGGGGACAGCCCGGAGACCCAGTACTTC. J is TRBJ2-5 and V is TRBV7-9; 7 bases align to TRBD1. The CDR3 has 14 residues. Trimming cost V 1 base and J 5 bases; bases outside gene matches: 4. CDR1 is SEHNR and CDR2 is FQNEAQ in the germline V gene (reference sequence).

The rearrangement uses TRBV4-1 and TRBJ2-1, with a tentative D call TRBD2 (6 bases). The CDR3 extends over 17 amino acids. V lost 5 bases and J lost 7, with 24 bases in between. Germline V CDR1 and CDR2: MGHRA, YSYEKL. The CDR3, as DNA: TGCGCCAGCAGCGTACAGAACCTAGTAGCGGCGGGTAATGAGCAGTTCTTC. Translation gives CASSVQNLVAAGNEQFF.

CDR3 region: CASSISVRAGDGAFF. For the CDR3, the DNA is TGTGCCAGTAGTATATCGGTGAGGGCGGGGGACGGAGCTTTCTTT. This chain joins TRBV19 and TRBJ1-1; perhaps TRBD1 as D (5 bases). The germline gives CDR1 LNHDA, CDR2 SQIVND (reference sequence). V lost 2 bases to trimming and J lost 10 bases, with 20 bases between them. The CDR3 covers 15 residues.

The chain uses TRBV6-6 and TRBJ2-7; possible D gene TRBD2, 5 bases. The CDR3 has 14 residues. CDR1 is MNHNY and CDR2 is SVGAGI in the germline V gene (reference sequence). V was cut by 4 bases and J by 2 bases, with 12 bases left in between. CDR3 loop: CASSSVGGPYEQYF. In DNA, the CDR3 is TGTGCCAGCAGTTCCGTTGGAGGTCCCTACGAGCAGTACTTC.

This clonotype was observed a few times. CDR3 loop: CASSRPGQLNEQFF. The CDR3 DNA reads TGTGCCAGCAGTCGCCCGGGACAATTAAATGAGCAGTTCTTC. The genes are TRBV7-2 and TRBJ2-1, with D possibly TRBD1 on 6 matching bases. This CDR3 has 14 amino acids. In germline, CDR1 is SGHTA, CDR2 FQGNSA. Trimming cost V 6 bases and J 7 bases, with 16 bases left between them.

This clonotype was counted at least ten times. The V call is TRBV7-2, the J call TRBJ2-5; TRBD2 matches 10 bases. The trim removed 2 bases at V and 0 bases at J, leaving 9 bases unmatched. Germline values: CDR1 SGHTA, CDR2 FQGNSA. This CDR3 contains 18 residues. The CDR3, as DNA: TGTGCCAGCAGCTTATACTCTAGCGGGGGCCCGTACCAAGAGACCCAGTACTTC. Amino acid sequence: CASSLYSSGGPYQETQYF. The full variable domain, in which reference TRBV7-2 and TRBJ2-5 provide the parts outside the CDR3, is GAGVSQSPSNKVTEKGKDVELRCDPISGHTALYWYRQSLGQGLEFLIYFQGNSAPDKSGLPSDRFSAERTGGSVSTLTIQRTQQEDSAVYLCASSLYSSGGPYQETQYFGPGTRLLVL.

This chain joins TRBV20-1 and TRBJ2-3, with D maybe TRBD1 (5 bases). The CDR3 is made up of 14 amino acids. Germline assignment: CDR1 DFQATT and CDR2 SNEGSKA (reference sequence). Trimming stripped 2 bases from V and 3 bases from J, with 12 bases between. In DNA, the CDR3 is TGCAGTGCTAGACTCCAGGGCAGTACAGATACGCAGTATTTT. It codes for CSARLQGSTDTQYF.

This clonotype occurred many times. The chain carries TRBV7-2 and TRBJ1-2; 7 nucleotides match TRBD1. Germline-derived CDR1 and CDR2 are SGHTA and FQGNSA. The length of the CDR3 is 13 residues. V trimming: 5 bases; J trimming: 4 bases; junction bases outside the gene matches: 4. The CDR3 reads CASSTDRTYGYTF. Here the CDR3 DNA reads TGTGCCAGCAGCACGGACAGGACCTATGGCTACACCTTC.

The V call is TRBV6-4, the J call TRBJ1-1, with D possibly being TRBD1 (6 bases). Trimming pared 6 bases from V and 4 bases from J, leaving 21 bases between. The CDR3 contains 16 residues. CDR1 is MRHNA, CDR2 SNTAGT, per germline. The CDR3: CASSKELQGGSTEAFF. CDR3 DNA: TGTGCCAGCAGCAAGGAGCTACAGGGAGGGAGCACTGAAGCTTTCTTT.

The chain carries TRBV3-1 and TRBJ2-7; TRBD1 matches 7 bases. This CDR3 has 15 residues. Germline V gene data show CDR1 as LGHDT and CDR2 as YNNKEL (reference sequence). V trimming: 2 bases; J trimming: 2 bases; junction bases outside the gene matches: 6. Here the CDR3 reads CASSQFGQAAYEQYF. In nucleotides, the CDR3 is TGTGCCAGCAGCCAATTCGGACAGGCTGCCTACGAGCAGTACTTC.

This sequence joins TRBV6-6 and TRBJ2-1; maybe TRBD1 (5 bases). In germline, CDR1 is MNHNY, CDR2 SVGAGI (reference sequence). V dropped 7 bases and J dropped 10 bases, with 17 bases sitting between them. CDR3 length: 13 residues. The CDR3 DNA follows: TGTGCCAGCACCGAAAGGGGCCCTTACGAGCAGTTCTTC. Amino acids: CASTERGPYEQFF.

The V call is TRBV20-1, the J call TRBJ2-1, with a weak D call TRBD2 (6 bases). V lost 3 bases to trimming and J lost 3 bases, with 9 bases between them. The CDR3 is 13 amino acids. Germline values: CDR1 DFQATT, CDR2 SNEGSKA (reference sequence). CDR3 sequence: CSASGSVYNEQFF. CDR3 in DNA: TGCAGTGCTAGCGGGAGCGTCTACAATGAGCAGTTCTTC.

This clonotype was seen repeatedly, ten times or more. The CDR3, as DNA: TGTGCCAGTACCGGGACAGGTCGAACCGGGGAGCTGTTTTTT. It translates to CASTGTGRTGELFF. The chain has TRBV19 and TRBJ2-2; TRBD1 matches 8 bases. V trimming: 7 bases; J trimming: 5 bases; junction bases outside the gene matches: 6. The V gene's germline CDR1 is LNHDA and CDR2 SQIVND (reference sequence). The CDR3 has 14 residues.